This T cell receptor (beta chain) was obtained from a study of CXCR3-negative and CXCR3-positive naive CD8 T cells. Study-level background: There were about 140 million TRB reads altogether, and each library had about 1.5 +/- 0.3 million of them.

On this clonotype itself: Its antigen is undetermined.

Carrying UMI labels, the TRB cDNA libraries were prepared through 5' RACE. TCRdb reworked the 5' RACE reads into one entry per CDR3 protein, no DNA. This table holds around 8,400 distinct CDR3 sequences. This CDR3 is 15 amino acids long. CDR1 MNHEY and CDR2 SVGAGI come from the germline V gene. Study-wide findings and caveats: TRBV-TRBJ usage was similar across naive CXCR3 subsets but distinct in memory cells.

The sample comprised naive CXCR3- CD8+ T cells from blood. Subset indicated: CD45RO-CCR7+CD27+CD95- naive CD8+ T cells lacking CXCR3 (TNR3-). The chain carries TRBV6-5 and TRBJ2-1. The source of this sequence is a human donor in good health. Some clones in this sample may be carry-over from other donors' samples. The CDR3 spells CASSYLRALHNEQFF.